This T cell receptor (beta chain) appears in the sequencing data of a study of shared clonotypes between healthy human individuals. Notes on the study in general: Naive CD4 clonotypes were shared across a few donors at about 5.3%.

The study ran the assay at deep level. TCRdb's copy holds only in-frame clones and misses some; the assay was immunoSEQ multiplex PCR. The table lists a few million clones, 90% to 95% of them singletons, with about 0.39% in the top ten. With regard to this clone: Its antigen is unknown.

The receptor's source is a young man in good health. Some clones in this sample may be carry-over from other donors' samples. Material for sequencing was naive CD4+ T cells from PBMCs. Indicated subset: CD45RA+ positively selected.

As DNA, the CDR3 is TGTGCCAGCGGCCCCGGGGACCTCGCCCCCGGTACGCAGTATTTT. Translated: CASGPGDLAPGTQYF. The chain recombines TRBV6-5 with TRBJ2-3; D could derive from TRBD1 or TRBD2 (5 bases each). This CDR3 has 15 amino acids. The V end lost 8 bases, the J end lost 8 bases, and 23 bases lay between the germline ends. Looked up from germline, CDR1 is MNHEY and CDR2 is SVGAGI.